The rows below give T cell receptor beta chains drawn from one sample of a study of blood T cell repertoires in COVID-19. Sequencing used immunoSEQ multiplex PCR; TCRdb keeps in-frame clones, though not all of them. This sample yields a few hundred thousand clones, of which approximately 92% are seen a single time; over 0.95% belongs to the top ten. Sequencing input: PBMCs or T cells enriched from blood (not recorded which). These TCRs come from a man younger than 35 who had recovered from COVID-19. Both conserved end residues are part of each CDR3. D genes are given only for firm matches. Only some rows state a clone size, as once, few, many or a class for expanded clones.

TRBJ2-3 once NA TRBV5-1 TGCGCCAGCAGCACTAGTGTTGAAAGCACAGATACGCAGTATTTT CASSTSVESTDTQYF
TRBJ2-3 NA NA TRBV19 TGTGCCAGTAGTATGGATTCGACGGGGGTCCTAAGCACAGATACGCAGTATTTT CASSMDSTGVLSTDTQYF
TRBJ1-1 NA NA TRBV10-3 TGTGCCATCAGTCAGGGGCTGAACACTGAAGCTTTCTTT CAISQGLNTEAFF
TRBJ2-7 NA NA TRBV11-2 TGTGCCAGCAGCTCCGTGGTCGGGGGCTCCTACGAGCAGTACTTC CASSSVVGGSYEQYF
TRBJ2-7 NA NA TRBV7-8 TGTGCCAGCAGCTTAGGTTGGACTGCCGACGAGCAGTACTTC CASSLGWTADEQYF
TRBJ2-7 NA NA TRBV2 TGTGCCAGCAGTGAGCAAACAACCTACGAGCAGTACTTC CASSEQTTYEQYF
TRBJ2-3 NA TRBD2 TRBV2 TGTGCCAGCAGTGTAGCGGGGGGGCAAGATACGCAGTATTTT CASSVAGGQDTQYF
TRBJ1-4 NA NA TRBV4-1 TGCGCCAGCAGCCCCGGGGTTCCAGGCGCAACTAATGAAAAACTGTTTTTT CASSPGVPGATNEKLFF
TRBJ1-2 NA TRBD1 TRBV29-1 TGCAGCGTTGATGCCGGGACAGGGAGTAACTATGGCTACACCTTC CSVDAGTGSNYGYTF
TRBJ2-1 NA NA TRBV30 TGTGCCTGGAGTATTAGCTATGCTGAGCAGTTCTTC CAWSISYAEQFF
TRBJ2-1 NA TRBD2 TRBV4-3 TGCGCCAGCAGCCAATACGGGCTAGCGGGGGACTACAATGAGCAGTTCTTC CASSQYGLAGDYNEQFF
TRBJ1-3 NA NA TRBV5-5 TGTGCCAGCAGCGTAATCAAGGGGGCTGGAAACACCATATATTTT CASSVIKGAGNTIYF
TRBJ2-7 NA NA TRBV19 TGTGCCAGTAGTATAGTTGGCATCTCCTACGAGCAGTACTTC CASSIVGISYEQYF
TRBJ2-4 NA TRBD1 TRBV5-6 TGTGCCAGCAGCTTGGGGGACAGGGGGCCCAAAAACATTCAGTACTTC CASSLGDRGPKNIQYF
TRBJ1-2 NA TRBD1 TRBV11-3 TGTGCCAGCAGCTTAGGGGGACAGACCCACTATGGCTACACCTTC CASSLGGQTHYGYTF
TRBJ1-1 NA NA TRBV27 TGTGCCAGCAGTTTAAGGGAGGGGGTGGGGGGAGCTTTCTTT CASSLREGVGGAFF